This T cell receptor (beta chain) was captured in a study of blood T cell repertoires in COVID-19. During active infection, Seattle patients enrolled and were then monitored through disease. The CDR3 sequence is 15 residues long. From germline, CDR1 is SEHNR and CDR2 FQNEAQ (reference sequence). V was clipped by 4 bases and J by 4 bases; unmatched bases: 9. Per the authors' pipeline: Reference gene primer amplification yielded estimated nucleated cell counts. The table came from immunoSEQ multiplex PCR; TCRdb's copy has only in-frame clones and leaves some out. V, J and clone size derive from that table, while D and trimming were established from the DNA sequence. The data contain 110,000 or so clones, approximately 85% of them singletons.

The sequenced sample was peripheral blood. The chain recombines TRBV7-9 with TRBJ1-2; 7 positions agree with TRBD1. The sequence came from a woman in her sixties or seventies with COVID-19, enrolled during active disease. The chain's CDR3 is CASSYTGERAYGYTF. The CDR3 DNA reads TGTGCCAGCAGCTACACAGGGGAAAGGGCCTATGGCTACACCTTC.